These 22 T cell receptor beta chains were all obtained from the same sample, sequenced in a study of shared clonotypes between healthy human individuals. Sequenced by immunoSEQ multiplex PCR; TCRdb stores in-frame clones only, minus some. Of some 700,000 clones listed, roughly 88% are singletons. Input material: memory CD8+ T cells from PBMCs. Subset of the sample: CD45RO+ cells pooled with CCR7-negative TemRA cells. These TCRs come from a man in his late teens or twenties in good health. Some clones in this sample may be carry-over from other donors' samples.

The chain links TRBV5-4 to TRBJ2-3; 7 bases line up with TRBD2. Per germline, CDR1 SGHNT and CDR2 YYREEE (reference sequence). V lost 1 base, J lost 5 bases, and 7 bases stayed unmatched. The CDR3 contains 15 residues. As DNA, the CDR3 is TGTGCCAGCAGCTTGCAACTAGCGATCATAGATACGCAGTATTTT. Translated: CASSLQLAIIDTQYF.

CDR3 coding DNA: TGTGCCAGCAGTTTTGGACCCTCGGGGGAGCTCAGGAGCTCCTACGAGCAGTACTTC. Its translation: CASSFGPSGELRSSYEQYF. The rearrangement uses TRBV28 and TRBJ2-7, with D maybe TRBD2 (6 bases). The CDR3 length is 19 residues. V lost 3 bases to trimming and J lost 0 bases, with 24 bases between them. CDR1 is MDHEN and CDR2 is SYDVKM in the germline V gene. The variable domain in full, with the rest retrieved from reference TRBV28 and TRBJ2-7, is DVKVTQSSRYLVKRTGEKVFLECVQDMDHENMFWYRQDPGLGLRLIYFSYDVKMKEKGDIPEGYSVSREKKERFSLILESASTNQTSMYLCASSFGPSGELRSSYEQYFGPGTRLTVT.

This rearrangement joins TRBV27 to TRBJ2-5, with TRBD2 as a possible D gene (6 bases). The CDR3 totals 17 residues. The germline gives CDR1 MNHEY, CDR2 SMNVEV (reference sequence). Deletions cut 4 bases from V and 4 bases from J, with 22 bases between. The CDR3 protein is CASSSTGGDRRVETQYF. The DNA of the CDR3 is TGTGCCAGCAGTTCCACAGGCGGGGATCGACGGGTAGAGACCCAGTACTTC.

This chain uses TRBV19 with TRBJ1-1; TRBD1 aligns across 12 bases. CDR3 length equals 18 residues. After removal of 1 base from V and 2 bases from J, the junction contained 8 bases not matched to a gene. Germline CDR1 reads LNHDA; CDR2 reads SQIVND (reference sequence). In nucleotides, the CDR3 is TGTGCCAGTAGTATAGTGGGACAGGGGGCATTCGAAAACACTGAAGCTTTCTTT. This gives the protein CASSIVGQGAFENTEAFF. Full variable domain (rest looked up from reference TRBV19 and TRBJ1-1): DGGITQSPKYLFRKEGQNVTLSCEQNLNHDAMYWYRQDPGQGLRLIYYSQIVNDFQKGDIAEGYSVSREKKESFPLTVTSAQKNPTAFYLCASSIVGQGAFENTEAFFGQGTRLTVV.

The chain joins TRBV19 to TRBJ2-1, with D unresolved. The CDR3 runs to 12 residues. Trimming took 1 base from V and 9 from J, leaving 7 bases between them. CDR1 LNHDA and CDR2 SQIVND come from the germline V gene (reference sequence). The CDR3 sequence is CASSIGFGEQFF. CDR3 sequence (DNA): TGTGCCAGTAGTATAGGATTCGGTGAGCAGTTCTTC.

The chain employs TRBV27 and TRBJ2-7; 9 positions agree with TRBD1. The CDR3 is 16 residues long. Germline V gives CDR1 MNHEY, CDR2 SMNVEV (reference sequence). The V segment lost 1 base and the J segment 2 bases; nucleotides outside the gene matches: 6. The DNA for the CDR3 is TGTGCCAGCAGTTTATTTGGGGGACAGGGAACCTACGAGCAGTACTTC. Translating it yields CASSLFGGQGTYEQYF.

The chain joins TRBV27 to TRBJ2-1, with TRBD2 matching 8 bases. CDR1 is MNHEY and CDR2 is SMNVEV in the germline V gene (reference sequence). The CDR3 is 18 amino acids. The V gene end was trimmed by 4 bases and the J gene end by 4 bases; junction bases not matched to a gene: 15. The chain's CDR3 is CASSSNPIAGKPYNEQFF. As DNA, the CDR3 is TGTGCCAGCAGTTCGAACCCAATAGCGGGAAAACCGTACAATGAGCAGTTCTTC.

The chain links TRBV28 to TRBJ2-5; unclear D gene. The V and J ends lost 2 bases and 2 bases respectively, with 6 bases between them. Per the germline V gene, CDR1 is MDHEN and CDR2 is SYDVKM. CDR3 length equals 13 residues. In nucleotides, the CDR3 is TGTGCCAGCAGTTTAGTCAGACAAGAGACCCAGTACTTC. The encoded protein is CASSLVRQETQYF.

The chain recombines TRBV19 with TRBJ1-5; no clear D. Germline V gene lookup returns CDR1 LNHDA and CDR2 SQIVND (reference sequence). This CDR3 is 12 amino acids long. Trimming removed 5 bases at V and 4 bases at J, with 6 bases between. The CDR3 DNA reads TGTGCCAGTAGTGTAAAGAATCAGCCCCAGCATTTT. Translation gives CASSVKNQPQHF. Complete variable domain (other parts from reference TRBV19 and TRBJ1-5): DGGITQSPKYLFRKEGQNVTLSCEQNLNHDAMYWYRQDPGQGLRLIYYSQIVNDFQKGDIAEGYSVSREKKESFPLTVTSAQKNPTAFYLCASSVKNQPQHFGDGTRLSIL.

The CDR3 here is CASSVFGGDTDTQYF. CDR3 nucleotide sequence: TGTGCCAGCAGCGTATTCGGAGGGGACACAGATACGCAGTATTTT. This rearrangement joins TRBV9 to TRBJ2-3; possibly TRBD2 for D (6 bases). CDR3 length: 15 residues. Germline V lookup: CDR1 SGDLS, CDR2 YYNGEE. V lost 1 base and J 2 bases, leaving 11 bases between the germline ends.

The chain uses TRBV19 and TRBJ1-5; 11 bases agree with TRBD1. The germline V gene has CDR1 LNHDA and CDR2 SQIVND (reference sequence). V lost 7 bases to trimming and J lost 7 bases; unmatched junction nucleotides: 6. The CDR3 runs to 14 residues. Written as DNA, the CDR3 is TGTGCCAGTAACGGGGACAGGGGGTACCAGCCCCAGCATTTT. Translated: CASNGDRGYQPQHF.

This sequence joins TRBV4-1 and TRBJ2-5; D is possibly TRBD2 (6 bases). Trimming shortened V by 1 base and J by 7 bases, and 16 bases separated the two germline ends. This CDR3 comprises 15 residues. Germline V gives CDR1 MGHRA, CDR2 YSYEKL. In DNA, the CDR3 is TGCGCCAGCAGCCAAGGGCTAGCGCCAAGACGGACCCAGTACTTC. Translated: CASSQGLAPRRTQYF.

This sequence joins TRBV9 and TRBJ2-3, with a tentative D call TRBD2 (7 bases). The V end was cut by 0 bases, the J end by 1 base, with 9 bases between. The CDR3 is 15 amino acids. Looked up from germline, CDR1 is SGDLS and CDR2 is YYNGEE. The CDR3 sequence: CASSVGGGRTDTQYF. CDR3 DNA sequence: TGTGCCAGCAGCGTAGGGGGGGGCCGCACAGATACGCAGTATTTT.

The chain has TRBV5-1 and TRBJ1-6; 8 bases are shared with TRBD1. The CDR3 is 15 amino acids. Trimming at V came to 3 bases and at J to 5 bases, leaving 4 bases not matched to a gene. Germline assignment: CDR1 SGHRS and CDR2 YFSETQ. CDR3 sequence reads: CASSSGTGHNSPLHF. CDR3 in DNA: TGCGCCAGCAGCTCCGGGACAGGCCATAATTCACCCCTCCACTTT.

This rearrangement joins TRBV18 to TRBJ2-3; either TRBD1 or TRBD2 may fit D (5 bases each). Trimming removed 3 bases at V and 5 bases at J, with 15 bases between. This CDR3 is 15 amino acids long. Germline values: CDR1 KGHSH, CDR2 LQKENI. CDR3 in amino acids: CASSPTGTKQDTQYF. As DNA, the CDR3 is TGTGCCAGCTCACCCACCGGGACCAAGCAAGATACGCAGTATTTT.

The chain links TRBV4-2 to TRBJ1-3; no definite D call. CDR1 is LGHNA and CDR2 is YNFKEQ in the germline V gene. Trimming stripped 1 base from V and 0 bases from J, with 13 bases between. The CDR3 is made up of 17 amino acids. The DNA of the CDR3 is TGTGCCAGCAGCCAAGGGGCAGGCCGAACCTCTGGAAACACCATATATTTT. Translation: CASSQGAGRTSGNTIYF.

The chain joins TRBV27 to TRBJ1-5; D call uncertain. Trimming left V 7 bases short and J 4 bases short, with 23 bases between. Germline values: CDR1 MNHEY, CDR2 SMNVEV (reference sequence). The CDR3 has 17 residues. The CDR3 DNA follows: TGTGCCAGCAAGGGCCTTAATGTAAACCCCCCGAATCAGCCCCAGCATTTT. Translated: CASKGLNVNPPNQPQHF.

This clone has only one observation. This chain connects TRBV11-3 to TRBJ2-7; TRBD2 is a possible D gene (5 bases). Deletions cut 1 base from V and 4 bases from J, with 8 bases between. Germline CDR1 is SGHNT and CDR2 is YENEEA. This CDR3 comprises 13 residues. The CDR3 sequence is CASSLGIAYEQYF. The CDR3 DNA reads TGTGCCAGCAGCTTAGGCATAGCGTACGAGCAGTACTTC.

The rearrangement joins TRBV10-2 to TRBJ1-5; TRBD1 aligns across 7 bases. Germline values: CDR1 WSHSY, CDR2 SAAADI. There are 15 residues in the CDR3. Losses at the gene ends were 2 bases for V and 6 bases for J; bases not matched to a gene: 7. The CDR3: CASSELVGGGQPQHF. The CDR3, as DNA: TGCGCCAGCAGTGAGCTAGTAGGGGGCGGTCAGCCCCAGCATTTT.

The rearrangement links TRBV2 to TRBJ2-5, with 10 bases matching TRBD2. The CDR3 length is 18 residues. J was trimmed by 5 bases and V by 0 bases; bases with no gene match: 12. In germline, CDR1 is SNHLY, CDR2 FYNNEI. As DNA, the CDR3 is TGTGCCAGCAGTGAAGCGGACACTGTAGCGGGAGGCGGGGAGACCCAGTACTTC. It is translated as CASSEADTVAGGGETQYF.

This chain connects TRBV30 to TRBJ1-1; D unresolved. This CDR3 is 13 amino acids long. V shed 1 base and J shed 3 bases, with 9 bases lying between them. Germline V lookup: CDR1 GTSNPN, CDR2 SVGIG (reference sequence). The chain's CDR3 is CAWSEGRYTEAFF. The CDR3 nucleotides are TGTGCCTGGAGTGAGGGAAGGTACACTGAAGCTTTCTTT. The full variable domain, its missing parts supplied by reference TRBV30 and TRBJ1-1, is SQTIHQWPATLVQPVGSPLSLECTVEGTSNPNLYWYRQAAGRGLQLLFYSVGIGQISSEVPQNLSASRPQDRQFILSSKKLLLSDSGFYLCAWSEGRYTEAFFGQGTRLTVV.

The chain employs TRBV27 and TRBJ1-1; 8 nucleotides align to TRBD1. From germline, CDR1 is MNHEY and CDR2 SMNVEV (reference sequence). With V trimmed by 5 bases and J by 4 bases, 12 bases remained unmatched. The CDR3 loop spans 16 amino acids. The CDR3 region is CASSPISQGGGTEAFF. CDR3 DNA sequence: TGTGCCAGCAGTCCCATTTCACAGGGGGGCGGCACTGAAGCTTTCTTT.